The clone carrying this T cell receptor beta chain has more than one count but fewer than ten. The data were taken from a study of T-cell memory formation after mild COVID-19. TCRdb re-derived calls from the 5' RACE reads in MiXCR, one entry per CDR3 protein. The repertoire holds about 500,000 distinct CDR3 sequences, with about 20% as singletons. Germline V CDR1 and CDR2: SGHDT, YYEEEE. The CDR3 has 15 amino acids. Trimming took 4 bases from V and 6 from J; bases not matched to a gene: 12. Sequenced sample: PBMCs or a T cell subset sorted from them (not recorded which). V is TRBV5-6 and J is TRBJ1-2; 7 bases are shared with TRBD1. The receptor was derived from an adult woman who had mild COVID-19 (a few samples of this study predate the infection). Cell type and time point are not known. Here the CDR3 DNA reads TGTGCCAGCAGCCCTGGGACAGTGGGGTGGAATGGCTACACCTTC. The encoded protein is CASSPGTVGWNGYTF.